This T cell receptor beta chain emerged from a study of T-cell memory formation after mild COVID-19. Study-level points and caveats: Some responding clones appeared in pre-infection memory, suggesting cross-reactive memory joined.

Germline values: CDR1 SGHRS, CDR2 YFSETQ. V lost 4 bases, J lost 1 base, and 8 bases lay in between. The CDR3 totals 13 residues. 5'RACE primed from the constant segment yielded TCR alpha and TCR beta cDNA libraries bearing sample barcodes and UMIs. One entry per CDR3 protein results from TCRdb running MiXCR on the 5' RACE reads. The data contain just under 350,000 distinct CDR3 sequences, approximately 12% of them singletons. This clonotype was seen many times. What it binds is unknown. This chain uses TRBV5-1 with TRBJ2-5; a weak D match, TRBD1 (5 bases). The sequence came from a young man who had mild COVID-19 (a few samples of this study predate the infection). Cell type and time point are not known. Material for sequencing was PBMCs or a T cell subset sorted from them (not recorded which). The CDR3 DNA sequence: TGCGCCAGCAGCCCGACAGCCCAAGAGACCCAGTACTTC. Protein: CASSPTAQETQYF. The variable domain in full, with the rest retrieved from reference TRBV5-1 and TRBJ2-5, is KAGVTQTPRYLIKTRGQQVTLSCSPISGHRSVSWYQQTPGQGLQFLFEYFSETQRNKGNFPGRFSGRQFSNSRSEMNVSTLELGDSALYLCASSPTAQETQYFGPGTRLLVL.